This T cell receptor beta chain originates from a study of radiation and T cells in renal cell carcinoma (dated by TCRdb to the early 2020s). About the study as a whole: A total of fewer than 55 samples underwent TCR beta sequencing, made up of about 26 tumors and around 27 peripheral blood samples. The last blood draw happened 4 weeks after radiation, timed to coincide with nephrectomy. Across all 50 or so samples, around 4,000,000 unique CDR3 nucleotide sequences encoding around 2.8 million unique CDR3 amino acid sequences were identified.

Findings and caveats that apply to the study as a whole: With a single-armed trial design, the study had no way to address how radiation dose or scheduling affects the TCR repertoire. No pretreatment tumor biopsies were available, so the baseline intratumoral presence of clonotypes could not be determined. An increase in top tumor clonotypes in blood was observed from baseline to 2 weeks post-radiation, followed by contraction by 4 weeks, which was taken to suggest transient expansion of tumor-resident clones. Changes in the blood repertoire were not tracked past 4 weeks after treatment.

Turning to this clone: Its specific antigen is unknown. The sample holds no much larger clone one base away, and base qualities are not on file.

The sample's time point, from its label and the paper: blood 4 weeks post-SBRT, at nephrectomy. In the paper's terms, the treatment or condition label means: 15 Gy SBRT to primary tumor, nephrectomy 4 weeks later. Samples came from a clinical trial, in which primary renal cell carcinomas received 15 Gy stereotactic body radiation therapy followed by nephrectomy 4 weeks later. To track tumor-enriched clonotypes, serial peripheral blood was sampled from radiation-treated patients at baseline and at 2 weeks and 4 weeks after SBRT. Every patient's renal cell carcinoma showed clear cell pathology. The QIAamp DNA Blood Mini Kit (Qiagen) was used to prepare genomic DNA for TCR sequencing. Only samples passing all quality control checks were included in the analyses. The germline V gene (reference sequence) yields WNHNN for CDR1 and SYGVQD for CDR2. Germline trimming: 8 bases from V, 7 bases from J; junction bases outside gene matches: 10. The CDR3 numbers 15 residues from cysteine through phenylalanine. CDR3 DNA is the only sequence kept; it has 45 bases, read in frame from the first base.

TCR beta libraries were generated from genomic DNA with the immunoSEQ kit, following the manufacturer's recommendations. Library preparation used a first multiplex PCR with proprietary primers, then a second PCR adding unique barcodes, with bead cleanups after each round. A kit-provided positive control reaction and a negative control reaction were included in every sample batch. The final libraries were assessed on an Agilent 4200 TapeStation D1000 ScreenTape, pooled by volume, and quantified by qPCR. Sequencing was performed on an Illumina NextSeq500 using a MidOutput 150-cycle cartridge, with 156 Read1 cycles, 15 Index1 cycles, and the kit custom primers. The pooled library was loaded at roughly 1 pM, with a roughly 20% PhiX control spiked in. In the source study's methods: Vendor-processed data were analyzed in R, with a clonotype defined as all T cells sharing the same CDR3 nucleotide sequence. In the clone abundance analyses, frequencies in each sample were normalized to that sample's 10,000 most abundant clones. Public T cell clones, averaging fewer than five per sample, were removed before analysis. An abundance difference of at least 32-fold between compartments was the criterion for calling clonotypes tumor-enriched or baseline blood-enriched. A beta-binomial differential abundance model was applied to find clonotypes that expanded or contracted between blood time points. Similarity between tumor and blood repertoires was quantified using the Baroni-Urbani and Buser coefficient, and groups were compared with two-tailed Wilcoxon tests in R. TCRdb's version of the immuneACCESS table is confined to in-frame rearrangements and falls short of the full clone set. An unresolved V gene accounts for under half of the shortfall where checked; the remainder is of unknown origin. Clonal size and the V and J genes are those of that table, whereas D and trimming came from the DNA. This sample comprises 130,000 to 150,000 clones, about 88% of them detected only once. The ten most abundant clones make up 15% to 20% of the sample.

The input for sequencing was blood, taken from a patient whose treatment included radiotherapy and nephrectomy. This receptor chain uses TRBV10-1 and TRBJ1-4; 10 of the junction bases match TRBD1. The sequence came from a woman in her forties or fifties with renal cell carcinoma. The DNA sequence is given as TGCGCCAGCTTACCGCGACAGGGGGCGGTTGAAAAACTGTTTTTT. Translated, it reads CASLPRQGAVEKLFF.